This TCR beta chain was profiled in a study of identical twins. Whole-study findings and limits: Sequences that were beta out-of-frame showed weaker excess twin sharing.

This clonotype was seen repeatedly, ten times or more. Its antigen is undetermined. In TCRdb, the 5' RACE reads were re-called with MiXCR into one record per CDR3 protein. The repertoire holds nearly 650,000 distinct CDR3 sequences, with under 8.5% as singletons. The CDR3 is 14 amino acids. CDR1 is SEHNR, CDR2 FQNEAQ, per germline (reference sequence). V trimming: 2 bases; J trimming: 3 bases; junction bases outside the gene matches: 4. These data were also filed under a second study, of yellow fever vaccine responses in identical twins. That study adds: Reportedly, twins showed a vaccine T cell response that looked partly convergent and partly personalized.

The chain combines TRBV7-9 with TRBJ2-7; TRBD2 matches 7 bases. What was sequenced was PBMCs. The receptor was derived from a woman under 30 in good health. The CDR3 region is CASSLTGGLYEQYF. CDR3 nucleotides: TGTGCCAGCAGCTTAACGGGAGGCCTCTACGAGCAGTACTTC.